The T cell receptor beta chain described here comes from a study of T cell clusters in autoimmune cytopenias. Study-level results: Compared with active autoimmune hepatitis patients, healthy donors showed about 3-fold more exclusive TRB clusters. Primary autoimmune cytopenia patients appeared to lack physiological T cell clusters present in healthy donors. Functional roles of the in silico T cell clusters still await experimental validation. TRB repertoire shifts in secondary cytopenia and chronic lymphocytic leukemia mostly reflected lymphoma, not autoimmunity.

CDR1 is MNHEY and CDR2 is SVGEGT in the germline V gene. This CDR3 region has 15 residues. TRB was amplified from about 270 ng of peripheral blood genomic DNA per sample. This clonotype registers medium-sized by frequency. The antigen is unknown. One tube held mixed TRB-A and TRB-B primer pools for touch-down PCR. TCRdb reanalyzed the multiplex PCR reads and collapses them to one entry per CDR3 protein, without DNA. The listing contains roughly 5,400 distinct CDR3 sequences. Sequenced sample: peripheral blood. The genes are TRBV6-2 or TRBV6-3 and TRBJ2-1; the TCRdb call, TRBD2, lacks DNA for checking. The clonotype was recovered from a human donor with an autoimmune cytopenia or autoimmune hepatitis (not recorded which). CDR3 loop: CASSYLGLAGGEQFF.